This entry lists 8 T cell receptor beta chains sequenced from one sample in a study of identical twins (dated by TCRdb to 2015 to 2016). Libraries were built with 5' RACE. Sequencing took place on an Illumina HiSeq 2000. TCRdb reanalyzed the raw reads on its own, using fastp at Q25 for trimming and MiXCR for clone calling, and kept in-frame beta chains. Each CDR3 protein appears once, grouped with its most common genes and DNA. Across this sample there are some 1,600,000 distinct CDR3 sequences, with under 35% seen only once. The ten biggest clones cover more than 0.25% of the sample. Sequencing input: cord blood. These receptors all come from a newborn girl in good health.

This clonotype occurred a few times. This sequence joins TRBV2 and TRBJ2-1; D might be TRBD1 or TRBD2, each matching 5 bases. Trimming took 7 bases from V and 5 from J, leaving 15 bases between them. The CDR3 runs to 14 residues. Germline values: CDR1 SNHLY, CDR2 FYNNEI. The CDR3 here is CASKGTRVHNEQFF. In nucleotides, the CDR3 is TGTGCCAGCAAGGGGACCAGGGTTCACAATGAGCAGTTCTTC. Filled out from reference TRBV2 and TRBJ2-1, the complete variable domain reads EPEVTQTPSHQVTQMGQEVILRCVPISNHLYFYWYRQILGQKVEFLVSFYNNEISEKSEIFDDQFSVERPDGSNFTLKIRSTKLEDSAMYFCASKGTRVHNEQFFGPGTRLTVL.

V usage is TRBV29-1 and J usage is TRBJ1-2; 8 nucleotides align to TRBD1. In germline, CDR1 is SQVTM, CDR2 ANQGSEA. The CDR3 totals 15 residues. J gave up 2 bases and V 6 bases, and 11 bases lay outside the gene matches. The CDR3 nucleotides are TGCAGCGTCGCCCCTTGGGACAGGCCCAACTATGGCTACACCTTC. Translating it yields CSVAPWDRPNYGYTF.

The genes are TRBV5-1 and TRBJ2-5; 9 positions match TRBD2. The CDR3 totals 17 residues. The germline gives CDR1 SGHRS, CDR2 YFSETQ. The J segment lost 7 bases and the V segment lost 0 bases, leaving 13 bases of the junction unmatched. The CDR3 coding sequence is TGCGCCAGCAGCTTGGGGTATGGTAGCGGGAGAGCTGGGACCCAGTACTTC. Protein product: CASSLGYGSGRAGTQYF. The variable domain in full, completed from reference TRBV5-1 and TRBJ2-5, reads KAGVTQTPRYLIKTRGQQVTLSCSPISGHRSVSWYQQTPGQGLQFLFEYFSETQRNKGNFPGRFSGRQFSNSRSEMNVSTLELGDSALYLCASSLGYGSGRAGTQYFGPGTRLLVL.

The chain is built from TRBV9 and TRBJ1-1, with no clear D. The V and J ends lost 1 base and 5 bases respectively, with 12 bases between them. Germline loops: CDR1 SGDLS, CDR2 YYNGEE. This CDR3 spans 14 amino acids. CDR3 sequence (DNA): TGTGCCAGCAGCGTACCCACGGGAAGGACTGAAGCTTTCTTT. Encoded protein: CASSVPTGRTEAFF.

This clonotype was observed a few times. J is TRBJ2-4 and V is TRBV12-5; the D gene is possibly TRBD2 (6 bases). Germline-derived CDR1 and CDR2 are LGHNT and FRNRAP. This CDR3 region has 19 residues. V gave up 0 bases and J gave up 3 bases, with 21 bases separating them. The DNA for the CDR3 is TGTGCTAGTGGTTTGGTAACTAGCCCGAATTACGGAGGCAAAAACATTCAGTACTTC. Amino acid sequence: CASGLVTSPNYGGKNIQYF.

Only a few counts were recorded for this clonotype. V usage is TRBV20-1 and J usage is TRBJ2-1; no definite D call. The CDR3 loop spans 17 amino acids. The germline V and J ends were trimmed by 5 bases and 2 bases, with 22 bases remaining between them. Germline lookup yields CDR1 DFQATT and CDR2 SNEGSKA (reference sequence). The CDR3 DNA reads TGCAGTGCTCTACCTGGCCGGGCTCAAGATCCCTACAATGAGCAGTTCTTC. Translation: CSALPGRAQDPYNEQFF.

About this clonotype: Mismatch with germline at one junction end may stem from a read error. The chain employs TRBV19 and TRBJ1-2; the D gene is possibly TRBD1 (6 bases). Per germline, CDR1 LNHDA and CDR2 SQIVND (reference sequence). The CDR3 totals 12 residues. CDR3 DNA: TGTGCCAGTAGTGTCACAGGGCTCGGCTGCACCTTC. Protein product: CASSVTGLGCTF. The whole variable domain, filled in from reference TRBV19 and TRBJ1-2, reads DGGITQSPKYLFRKEGQNVTLSCEQNLNHDAMYWYRQDPGQGLRLIYYSQIVNDFQKGDIAEGYSVSREKKESFPLTVTSAQKNPTAFYLCASSVTGLGCTFGSGTRLTVV.

This clonotype has a handful of counts. The V and J genes are TRBV18 and TRBJ1-2; unclear D gene. The ends were cut back, 5 bases at V and 0 bases at J, with 10 bases in the middle. Germline V gene lookup returns CDR1 KGHSH and CDR2 LQKENI. CDR3 length: 14 amino acids. The CDR3 loop reads CASSIREANYGYTF. CDR3 nucleotide sequence: TGTGCCAGCTCAATCCGGGAAGCTAACTATGGCTACACCTTC.